What follows are 29 T cell receptor beta chains derived from one specimen sequenced in a study of blood T cells in healthy people across ages. Together with a sample-barcoded 5' primer, a J-beta primer mix was included in a second PCR lasting about 7 to 11 cycles. MiXCR, applied by TCRdb to the 5' RACE reads, yields one record per CDR3 protein. The table has more than 900,000 distinct CDR3 sequences, around 27% seen once. These data were also filed under a second study, of T cells of mothers and their children.

Sequenced sample: blood. These receptors came from a girl aged 2-10 years in good health.

The chain recombines TRBV2 with TRBJ2-4, with D possibly being TRBD2 (5 bases). The CDR3 totals 15 residues. The germline gives CDR1 SNHLY, CDR2 FYNNEI. V dropped 7 bases and J dropped 2 bases, with 15 bases sitting between them. The CDR3 DNA sequence: TGTGCCAGCATGACGGGGTACGGGTCCAAAAACATTCAGTACTTC. It encodes CASMTGYGSKNIQYF.

This clonotype was picked up many times. The J gene is TRBJ2-3, the V gene TRBV20-1; D could derive from TRBD1 or TRBD2 (6 bases each). The CDR3 is 14 amino acids. Germline loops: CDR1 DFQATT, CDR2 SNEGSKA (reference sequence). V lost 1 base and J 5 bases, leaving 13 bases between the germline ends. The CDR3 is CSARGGAAVDTQYF. The CDR3 DNA reads TGCAGTGCTAGAGGGGGGGCGGCTGTAGATACGCAGTATTTT.

The chain uses TRBV28 and TRBJ2-7, with 7 bases aligning to TRBD1. This CDR3 comprises 15 residues. Looked up from germline, CDR1 is MDHEN and CDR2 is SYDVKM. Trimming removed 5 bases from V and 1 base from J; junction bases left unmatched: 8. The CDR3 bases are TGTGCCAGCAGTCCTTCGACAGGGATGTCCTACGAGCAGTACTTC. Residues: CASSPSTGMSYEQYF.

J is TRBJ1-5 and V is TRBV3-1; no firm D call. Germline V lookup: CDR1 LGHDT, CDR2 YNNKEL (reference sequence). Trimming removed 3 bases at V and 6 bases at J, with 12 bases between. This CDR3 is 14 amino acids long. The CDR3 sequence: CASSQDLVGQPQHF. Written as DNA, the CDR3 is TGTGCCAGCAGCCAGGACCTAGTGGGTCAGCCCCAGCATTTT.

This rearrangement joins TRBV7-9 to TRBJ2-7, with TRBD1 matching over 11 bases. The CDR3 is 15 residues long. V lost 4 bases to trimming and J lost 5 bases; unmatched junction nucleotides: 7. CDR1 is SEHNR and CDR2 is FQNEAQ in the germline V gene (reference sequence). The CDR3 region has the DNA TGTGCCAGCAGCTGGCCCGGGACAGGGGGGCACGAGCAGTACTTC. This sequence encodes CASSWPGTGGHEQYF.

V usage is TRBV20-1 and J usage is TRBJ1-2; D is undetermined. The CDR3 totals 14 residues. The V gene's germline CDR1 is DFQATT and CDR2 SNEGSKA (reference sequence). Trimming shortened V by 4 bases and J by 6 bases, and 18 bases separated the two germline ends. This chain's CDR3 is CSATPLTGRDGYTF. The CDR3 DNA sequence: TGCAGTGCTACCCCCCTGACTGGGAGGGATGGCTACACCTTC.

The rearrangement links TRBV27 to TRBJ2-7; 10 bases are shared with TRBD2. From germline, CDR1 is MNHEY and CDR2 SMNVEV (reference sequence). This CDR3 has 11 amino acids. V lost 6 bases to trimming and J lost 7 bases; unmatched junction nucleotides: 0. The CDR3 DNA reads TGTGCCAGCAGACTAGCGGGGGAGCAGTACTTC. This codes for CASRLAGEQYF.

In its sample, this clonotype was seen a few times. This chain joins TRBV5-5 and TRBJ2-1; D tentatively reads TRBD1 or TRBD2 (5 bases each). The CDR3 totals 15 residues. Germline V CDR1 and CDR2: SGHKS, YYEKEE (reference sequence). Trimming stripped 6 bases from V and 6 bases from J, with 19 bases between. The CDR3 nucleotides are TGTGCCAGCAACTCTCGACTAACAGGTGGCAATGAGCAGTTCTTC. This gives the protein CASNSRLTGGNEQFF. Variable domain in full (rest from reference TRBV5-5 and TRBJ2-1): DAGVTQSPTHLIKTRGQQVTLRCSPISGHKSVSWYQQVLGQGPQFIFQYYEKEERGRGNFPDRFSARQFPNYSSELNVNALLLGDSALYLCASNSRLTGGNEQFFGPGTRLTVL.

The chain recombines TRBV5-1 with TRBJ2-1, with D possibly TRBD2 on 6 matching bases. Germline V CDR1 and CDR2: SGHRS, YFSETQ. The CDR3 covers 14 residues. The V and J ends lost 5 bases and 8 bases respectively, with 17 bases between them. CDR3 nucleotides: TGCGCCAGCAGTGTAGGGTACGGCGGGGATGAGCAGTTCTTC. This codes for CASSVGYGGDEQFF.

The chain recombines TRBV10-3 with TRBJ2-1, with a possible D match to TRBD1 (6 bases). The CDR3 contains 13 residues. Trimming left V 8 bases short and J 8 bases short, with 16 bases between. Germline CDR1 and CDR2: ENHRY and SYGVKD. CDR3 protein: CAISRDTVDEQFF. CDR3 nucleotide sequence: TGTGCCATCTCCCGGGACACAGTTGATGAGCAGTTCTTC.

V usage is TRBV9 and J usage is TRBJ2-5; 7 bases line up with TRBD2. With the DNA end fitting TRBJ2-1 better, the J assignment may be wrong. CDR1 and CDR2 (germline): SGDLS, YYNGEE. CDR3 length equals 14 residues. The CDR3 DNA reads TGTGCCAGCAGCGTAGGGACTACCGGGGGGGAGCAGTTCTTC. Translated, it gives CASSVGTTGGEQFF.

CDR3 region: CASSSPGRVEAFF. The CDR3 DNA reads as TGTGCCAGCAGCTCCCCGGGGAGGGTAGAGGCTTTCTTT. The chain uses TRBV7-6 and TRBJ1-1; D gene ambiguous. The CDR3 loop spans 13 amino acids. Germline-derived CDR1 and CDR2 are SGHVS and FNYEAQ. V was pared by 4 bases and J by 11 bases, with 17 bases between.

The genes are TRBV12-3 or TRBV12-4 and TRBJ1-1; 9 nucleotides align to TRBD1. The V and J ends lost 6 bases and 4 bases, in that order; junction bases with no gene match: 9. The CDR3 covers 15 residues. This CDR3 reads CASSSTGGGITEAFF. Written as DNA, the CDR3 is TGTGCCAGCAGCTCTACAGGGGGCGGGATCACTGAAGCTTTCTTT.

The chain recombines TRBV12-3 or TRBV12-4 with TRBJ2-6, with 9 bases identical to TRBD1. There are 16 residues in the CDR3. V lost 5 bases to trimming and J lost 1 base; unmatched junction nucleotides: 3. CDR3 in amino acids: CASSGTGPSGANVLTF. The CDR3, as DNA: TGTGCCAGCAGTGGGACAGGGCCTTCTGGGGCCAACGTCCTGACTTTC.

This clonotype was counted between two and nine times. V and J are TRBV20-1 and TRBJ1-4, with D hard to call. The CDR3 is 13 residues long. CDR1 is DFQATT and CDR2 is SNEGSKA in the germline V gene (reference sequence). Trimming removed 0 bases at V and 8 bases at J, with 10 bases between. Here the CDR3 reads CSARDQRSEKLFF. The DNA of the CDR3 is TGCAGTGCTAGAGATCAGCGGAGCGAAAAACTGTTTTTT.

The gene calls are TRBV7-9 and TRBJ2-7; 7 nucleotides match TRBD2. Germline loops: CDR1 SEHNR, CDR2 FQNEAQ (reference sequence). Unmatched junction bases numbered 8, after V lost 6 bases and J lost 6 bases. CDR3 length: 13 residues. The CDR3: CASSPRSGGEQYF. The CDR3 nucleotides read TGTGCCAGCAGTCCCAGGTCGGGGGGCGAGCAGTACTTC.

As to this clonotype: Possible read error: a much larger clone is one base away. The chain joins TRBV29-1 to TRBJ1-1; the D gene is possibly TRBD1 (5 bases). The V end lost 0 bases, the J end lost 1 base, and 6 bases lay between the germline ends. The CDR3 spans 13 residues. Looked up from germline, CDR1 is SQVTM and CDR2 is ANQGSEA. In nucleotides, the CDR3 is TGCAGCGTTGAAGAAGGGGCGAACACTGAAGCTTTCTTT. Its protein is CSVEEGANTEAFF.

The genes are TRBV9 and TRBJ1-4, with D uncertain. V was pared by 2 bases and J by 8 bases, with 16 bases between. The length of the CDR3 is 15 residues. Germline V CDR1 and CDR2: SGDLS, YYNGEE. CDR3 coding DNA: TGTGCCAGCAGCGTGGGATTCGAAGGAGGAGAAAAACTGTTTTTT. Encoded protein: CASSVGFEGGEKLFF.

This clonotype was counted between two and nine times. The chain carries TRBV11-2 and TRBJ2-1, with D hard to call. In germline, CDR1 is SGHAT, CDR2 FQNNGV. The CDR3 runs to 11 residues. V lost 0 bases and J 9 bases, leaving 3 bases between the germline ends. The CDR3 DNA follows: TGTGCCAGCAGCTTAGACCCTGAGCAGTTCTTC. This encodes CASSLDPEQFF.

This clonotype was recorded a few times. The rearrangement joins TRBV6-6 to TRBJ1-5, with D uncertain. Germline V lookup: CDR1 MNHNY, CDR2 SVGAGI (reference sequence). V lost 0 bases and J 5 bases, leaving 8 bases between the germline ends. The CDR3 has 14 residues. The CDR3 is CASSYSREDQPQHF. CDR3 in DNA: TGTGCCAGCAGTTACTCCCGGGAAGATCAGCCCCAGCATTTT.

V and J are TRBV9 and TRBJ2-7; 7 bases line up with TRBD2. Judging by the DNA end, TRBJ2-1 fits better; the J call may be wrong. Per the germline V gene, CDR1 is SGDLS and CDR2 is YYNGEE. This CDR3 contains 16 residues. The CDR3 bases are TGTGCCAGCAGCGCATTAGGCGGCGGGGGAGGTTATGAGCAGTTCTTC. Protein sequence: CASSALGGGGGYEQFF.

The chain has TRBV6-1 and TRBJ2-7; TRBD1 matches 8 bases. The J segment lost 4 bases and the V segment lost 4 bases, leaving 9 bases of the junction unmatched. Per the germline V gene, CDR1 is MNHNS and CDR2 is SASEGT. The CDR3 covers 15 residues. The CDR3 spells CASSADRGPLYEQYF. In DNA form, the CDR3 reads TGTGCCAGCAGTGCAGACAGGGGACCCTTATACGAGCAGTACTTC.

This clonotype occurred a few times. The rearrangement joins TRBV20-1 to TRBJ2-1; D unresolved. Germline V lookup: CDR1 DFQATT, CDR2 SNEGSKA (reference sequence). The CDR3 totals 16 residues. V dropped 3 bases and J dropped 2 bases, with 17 bases sitting between them. DNA of the CDR3: TGCAGTGCTAGGGGGAATAGTAAACAGACCTACAATGAGCAGTTCTTC. It codes for CSARGNSKQTYNEQFF.

CDR3 in amino acids: CASSLRRVGPSPTDTQYF. As DNA, the CDR3 is TGTGCCAGCAGCTTGCGGCGGGTTGGGCCCTCTCCCACAGATACGCAGTATTTT. This chain joins TRBV5-5 and TRBJ2-3, with D tentatively TRBD2 (5 bases). Trimming cost V 1 base and J 2 bases, with 20 bases left between them. The germline V gene encodes CDR1 SGHKS and CDR2 YYEKEE (reference sequence). The CDR3 sequence is 18 residues long.

V usage is TRBV21-1 and J usage is TRBJ1-1. TRBV21-1 is given as a pseudogene. The CDR3 extends over 16 amino acids. DNA for the CDR3: TGTGCCAGCAGCAAAGAGAGGGCTGCCATGAACACTGAAGCTTTCTTT. This encodes CASSKERAAMNTEAFF.

V gene TRBV14 combines with J gene TRBJ2-7; D is uncertain. CDR3 size: 13 residues. Germline CDR1 reads SGHDN; CDR2 reads FVKESK. The V and J ends lost 2 bases and 3 bases respectively, with 8 bases between them. DNA of the CDR3: TGTGCCAGCAGCCAACTTGGGGACTACGAGCAGTACTTC. Its protein product is CASSQLGDYEQYF.

This clonotype has only a few counts. The chain recombines TRBV3-1 with TRBJ2-5; 8 bases fit TRBD2. The J call is doubtful: the DNA matches TRBJ2-7 better. CDR3 size: 18 residues. The germline CDR1 and CDR2 sequences are LGHDT and YNNKEL (reference sequence). CDR3 sequence: CASSSKILRGTSPYEQYF. Here the CDR3 DNA reads TGTGCCAGCAGCTCCAAGATACTCCGGGGGACTAGTCCTTACGAGCAGTACTTC.

Many counts were recorded for this clonotype. CDR3 bases: TGTGCCAGCTCACCTTCCGGGGAGCTGTTTTTT. This sequence encodes CASSPSGELFF. J is TRBJ2-2 and V is TRBV18, with D uncertain. This CDR3 comprises 11 residues. V lost 3 bases, J lost 6 bases, and 2 bases lay in between. CDR1 and CDR2 (germline): KGHSH, LQKENI.

The chain combines TRBV5-1 with TRBJ1-1, with a possible D match to TRBD1 (6 bases). With 5 bases removed from V and 5 bases from J, the gap between germline ends came to 19 bases. Germline V gene sequence: CDR1 SGHRS, CDR2 YFSETQ. The CDR3 is 15 residues long. The CDR3 protein is CASRNVTGQETEAFF. The CDR3 DNA reads as TGCGCCAGCAGGAATGTTACAGGGCAGGAGACTGAAGCTTTCTTT.